This T cell receptor (beta chain) was identified during a study of EBV T-cell therapy then PD-1 blockade in nasopharyngeal carcinoma. The CDR3 runs to 14 residues. Between the trimmed V and J ends, which lost 6 bases and 4 bases, there was a span of 16 bases. Germline CDR1 and CDR2: LGHNA and YSLEER. Treatment noted: AdE1-LMPpoly-expanded autologous EBV-specific T-cell therapy followed by anti-PD-1 nivolumab. The data were produced by immunoSEQ multiplex PCR, yet TCRdb's version contains in-frame clones alone and is incomplete. The sample carries about 17,000 clones, roughly 84% recorded once. Turning to this clone: What it binds is unknown.

The chain uses TRBV4-3 and TRBJ2-7; D might be TRBD1 (6 bases). This clonotype was obtained from a man between 40 and 49 years old with nasopharyngeal carcinoma. This material consisted of CD8+ T cells from blood, taken at day 0 from a patient whose treatment included autologous EBV-specific T cells and nivolumab. In DNA, the CDR3 is TGCGCCAGCAGTCCTTTTAGGACAGCATACGAGCAGTACTTC. Its translation: CASSPFRTAYEQYF.